The rows below give T cell receptor beta chains drawn from one sample of a study of blood T cells in healthy people across ages. Each CDR3 protein gets one entry after TCRdb re-called the 5' RACE reads with MiXCR. The profile shows roughly 1.5 million distinct CDR3 sequences, approximately 43% of them singletons. The sample was blood. These receptors were taken from a woman aged 18-29 years in good health. Both conserved end residues are part of each CDR3.

v_call cdr3_aa
TRBV4-2 CASSTRATDTQYF
TRBV7-2 CASSLQRGGDNEQFF
TRBV28 CASSYGSEQYF
TRBV29-1 CSVEGQPSDGYTF
TRBV20-1 CSASGEQGSSTDTQYF
TRBV28 CASSPIGGNNEQYF
TRBV13 CASSSTTTSANYEQYF
TRBV7-8 CASRRLADTQYF
TRBV7-9 CASSLDPSGYGYTF
TRBV4-1 CASSLHSGRGSEQFF
TRBV4-3 CASSQERSRSYEQYF
TRBV5-1 CASSSLYRGDDYGYTF
TRBV4-1 CASSQAHGVGGNEQFF
TRBV29-1 CSDRLAGVNEQYF
TRBV5-1 CASSSTDRMNTEAFF
TRBV7-2 CASSLLAKNIQYF
TRBV20-1 CSARDRYGRNTEAFF
TRBV21-1 CASSKKGVGYSNQPQHF
TRBV7-9 CASSLETDTEAFF
TRBV4-3 CASSRLQGTGRNGQYF
TRBV28 CASSLFPNVAEAFF
TRBV4-1 CASSHDGNQPQHF
TRBV6-1 CASSEIGGGNQPQHF
TRBV6-5 CASIGGTEAFF
TRBV20-1 CSAPQGPKNIQYF
TRBV27 CASRFLDSSNEKLFF
TRBV20-1 CSAREPGADEQYF
TRBV2 CASRTGDGNTGELFF
TRBV5-1 CASSLGLAGRITDTQYF
TRBV27 CASSSLGSEQFF
TRBV12-3/TRBV12-4 CASSTGTSGGQETQYF
TRBV9 CASSGSRYYGYTF
TRBV28 CASSLNLEVGELFF
TRBV12-3/TRBV12-4 CASRLGGISRGEQFF
TRBV24-1 CATSDAGTGPSDSYNEQFF
TRBV12-3/TRBV12-4 CASNLHFTGANVLTF
TRBV6-6 CASSRQGESSYNEQYF
TRBV5-1 CASSLAPDPSYEQYF
TRBV11-2 CASSRWEGRGLRDTQYF
TRBV3-1 CASSQDFREPYNEQFF
TRBV28 CASSPYLGASNEQFF
TRBV28 CASRRLAGALYEQYF
TRBV20-1 CSARRGATPNTEAFF
TRBV20-1 CSARDNGVFYGYTF
TRBV12-3/TRBV12-4 CASSFRLTEQYF